A selection of T cell receptor beta chains follows, all from one sample in a study of blood T cell repertoires in COVID-19. Some clones are missing from TCRdb's copy, which holds only in-frame ones; the method was immunoSEQ multiplex PCR. The sample records some 150,000 clones, about 86% being singletons. Sequencing was performed on peripheral blood. Receptor source: a woman aged 55-75 years with COVID-19, enrolled during active disease. Each CDR3 is given with its conserved first and last residue. Fields, in order: J gene, D gene, V gene, clone size, CDR3 protein, CDR3 DNA. D genes are given only for firm matches. Size is omitted from some rows. Given values are once, few, many or a class for expanded clones.

J gene: TRBJ1-1; D gene: TRBD1; V gene: TRBV29-1; clone size: NA; CDR3 protein: CSGSRGLNTEAFF; CDR3 DNA: TGCAGCGGGTCCAGGGGGTTGAACACTGAAGCTTTCTTT
J gene: TRBJ1-6; D gene: NA; V gene: TRBV30; clone size: NA; CDR3 protein: CAWSAVGTHLASYNSPLHF; CDR3 DNA: TGTGCCTGGAGTGCAGTAGGGACACACCTCGCCTCCTATAATTCACCCCTCCACTTT
J gene: TRBJ1-1; D gene: NA; V gene: TRBV28; clone size: NA; CDR3 protein: CASSLSRQTTEAFF; CDR3 DNA: TGTGCCAGCAGTCTTTCCAGACAGACCACTGAAGCTTTCTTT
J gene: TRBJ2-5; D gene: TRBD1; V gene: TRBV5-4; clone size: once; CDR3 protein: CASSTDRGETQYF; CDR3 DNA: TGTGCCAGCAGCACGGACAGGGGGGAGACCCAGTACTTC
J gene: TRBJ2-7; D gene: TRBD2; V gene: TRBV4-2; clone size: NA; CDR3 protein: CASSQEVTSVSYEQYF; CDR3 DNA: TGTGCCAGCAGCCAAGAGGTAACTAGCGTCTCCTACGAGCAGTACTTC
J gene: TRBJ2-7; D gene: TRBD1; V gene: TRBV7-2; clone size: NA; CDR3 protein: CASSFLGQGGEQYF; CDR3 DNA: TGTGCCAGCAGCTTTCTCGGACAGGGGGGCGAGCAGTACTTC
J gene: TRBJ2-5; D gene: TRBD1; V gene: TRBV9; clone size: NA; CDR3 protein: CASSEIGHRGETQYF; CDR3 DNA: TGTGCCAGCAGCGAAATTGGTCACAGGGGTGAGACCCAGTACTTC
J gene: TRBJ1-1; D gene: NA; V gene: TRBV18; clone size: NA; CDR3 protein: CASSPSRGENTEAFF; CDR3 DNA: TGTGCCAGCTCACCCTCCCGGGGGGAGAACACTGAAGCTTTCTTT
J gene: TRBJ1-2; D gene: NA; V gene: TRBV24-1; clone size: NA; CDR3 protein: CATSRSRDYGYTF; CDR3 DNA: TGTGCCACCAGTCGTTCCAGGGACTATGGCTACACCTTC
J gene: TRBJ2-7; D gene: TRBD2; V gene: TRBV10-3; clone size: once; CDR3 protein: CAISAGTSSYEQYF; CDR3 DNA: TGTGCCATCAGTGCCGGGACTAGCTCCTACGAGCAGTACTTC
J gene: TRBJ2-5; D gene: NA; V gene: TRBV24-1; clone size: NA; CDR3 protein: CATSERQETQYF; CDR3 DNA: TGTGCCACCAGTGAGAGACAAGAGACCCAGTACTTC
J gene: TRBJ1-1; D gene: TRBD1; V gene: TRBV5-1; clone size: NA; CDR3 protein: CASSLGQGAGNTEAFF; CDR3 DNA: TGCGCCAGCAGCTTGGGACAGGGGGCCGGGAACACTGAAGCTTTCTTT
J gene: TRBJ1-5; D gene: NA; V gene: TRBV24-1; clone size: NA; CDR3 protein: CATSGSGLHVNQPQHF; CDR3 DNA: TGTGCCACCAGTGGTTCAGGCCTCCACGTTAATCAGCCCCAGCATTTT
J gene: TRBJ2-2; D gene: TRBD2; V gene: TRBV11-3; clone size: NA; CDR3 protein: CASSPRLAGDTGELFF; CDR3 DNA: TGTGCCAGCAGCCCCAGACTAGCGGGGGACACCGGGGAGCTGTTTTTT
J gene: TRBJ2-7; D gene: TRBD2; V gene: TRBV7-2; clone size: NA; CDR3 protein: CASSLATSGPYEQYF; CDR3 DNA: TGTGCCAGCAGCTTAGCGACTAGCGGGCCCTACGAGCAGTACTTC
J gene: TRBJ2-7; D gene: NA; V gene: TRBV5-1; clone size: NA; CDR3 protein: CASSFGYEQYF; CDR3 DNA: TGCGCCAGCAGCTTCGGGTACGAGCAGTACTTC
J gene: TRBJ2-1; D gene: NA; V gene: TRBV9; clone size: NA; CDR3 protein: CASSGGTQRYNEQFF; CDR3 DNA: TGTGCCAGCAGCGGAGGGACTCAGAGGTACAATGAGCAGTTCTTC
J gene: TRBJ2-2; D gene: NA; V gene: TRBV2; clone size: few; CDR3 protein: CASSPDRPAGELFF; CDR3 DNA: TGTGCCAGCAGTCCAGACAGGCCAGCCGGGGAGCTGTTTTTT
J gene: TRBJ1-4; D gene: NA; V gene: TRBV30; clone size: few; CDR3 protein: CARSGGRSNEKLFF; CDR3 DNA: TGTGCCCGTAGCGGGGGCAGGTCTAATGAAAAACTGTTTTTT
J gene: TRBJ2-6; D gene: NA; V gene: TRBV27; clone size: once; CDR3 protein: CASSGFRTVVHSGANVLTF; CDR3 DNA: TGTGCCAGCAGCGGCTTCCGGACAGTAGTACACTCTGGGGCCAACGTCCTGACTTTC
J gene: TRBJ2-1; D gene: TRBD2; V gene: TRBV4-3; clone size: NA; CDR3 protein: CASSLSGSSYNEQFF; CDR3 DNA: TGCGCCAGCAGCCTTAGCGGGAGCTCCTACAATGAGCAGTTCTTC
J gene: TRBJ2-7; D gene: NA; V gene: TRBV9; clone size: NA; CDR3 protein: CASSSGISYEQYF; CDR3 DNA: TGTGCCAGCAGCTCCGGGATCTCCTACGAGCAGTACTTC
J gene: TRBJ2-3; D gene: NA; V gene: TRBV9; clone size: NA; CDR3 protein: CASSVGGADTQYF; CDR3 DNA: TGTGCCAGCAGCGTAGGGGGGGCAGATACGCAGTATTTT
J gene: TRBJ1-5; D gene: NA; V gene: TRBV27; clone size: NA; CDR3 protein: CASSLGLGDQPQHF; CDR3 DNA: TGTGCCAGCAGTTTAGGGTTGGGAGATCAGCCCCAGCATTTT
J gene: TRBJ2-7; D gene: NA; V gene: TRBV5-1; clone size: NA; CDR3 protein: CASSLDARGVYEQYF; CDR3 DNA: TGCGCCAGCAGCTTGGATGCACGAGGAGTCTACGAGCAGTACTTC
J gene: TRBJ1-2; D gene: TRBD1; V gene: TRBV24-1; clone size: NA; CDR3 protein: CATSDPLFGQGEDGYTF; CDR3 DNA: TGTGCCACCAGTGACCCTCTATTTGGACAGGGCGAGGATGGCTACACCTTC
J gene: TRBJ1-5; D gene: NA; V gene: TRBV2; clone size: NA; CDR3 protein: CASRLNRVLSNQPQHF; CDR3 DNA: TGTGCCAGCAGACTGAACAGGGTACTTAGCAATCAGCCCCAGCATTTT
J gene: TRBJ2-7; D gene: NA; V gene: TRBV11-2; clone size: NA; CDR3 protein: CASSFGQDYEQYF; CDR3 DNA: TGTGCCAGCAGCTTTGGGCAGGACTACGAGCAGTACTTC
J gene: TRBJ1-1; D gene: TRBD1; V gene: TRBV29-1; clone size: few; CDR3 protein: CSGRRTGQAFF; CDR3 DNA: TGCAGCGGACGCCGGACAGGTCAAGCTTTCTTT
J gene: TRBJ2-2; D gene: TRBD1; V gene: TRBV4-3; clone size: NA; CDR3 protein: CASSHEPGTGVTGELFF; CDR3 DNA: TGCGCCAGCAGCCATGAACCCGGGACAGGGGTCACCGGGGAGCTGTTTTTT
J gene: TRBJ2-7; D gene: TRBD2; V gene: TRBV2; clone size: NA; CDR3 protein: CASIFRTSGISYF; CDR3 DNA: TGTGCCAGCATTTTTAGGACTAGCGGGATATCGTACTTC
J gene: TRBJ2-3; D gene: TRBD2; V gene: TRBV6-2/TRBV6-3; clone size: NA; CDR3 protein: CASSYSAGGPKDTQYF; CDR3 DNA: TGTGCCAGCAGTTACTCAGCGGGAGGGCCGAAAGATACGCAGTATTTT
J gene: TRBJ1-1; D gene: NA; V gene: TRBV7-8; clone size: NA; CDR3 protein: CASSPGSTEAFF; CDR3 DNA: TGTGCCAGCAGCCCAGGGTCCACTGAAGCTTTCTTT
J gene: TRBJ2-3; D gene: TRBD1; V gene: TRBV6-5; clone size: NA; CDR3 protein: CASSYYNRGADTQYF; CDR3 DNA: TGTGCCAGCAGTTACTATAACAGGGGGGCAGATACGCAGTATTTT
J gene: TRBJ1-2; D gene: NA; V gene: TRBV7-3; clone size: NA; CDR3 protein: CASSLVGGDYGYTF; CDR3 DNA: TGTGCCAGCAGCTTAGTCGGCGGGGACTATGGCTACACCTTC
J gene: TRBJ2-1; D gene: NA; V gene: TRBV25-1; clone size: NA; CDR3 protein: CASSESGLGGDNEQFF; CDR3 DNA: TGTGCCAGCAGTGAATCGGGCCTAGGGGGGGACAATGAGCAGTTCTTC
J gene: TRBJ1-3; D gene: TRBD1; V gene: TRBV27; clone size: NA; CDR3 protein: CASRTGGGGNTIYF; CDR3 DNA: TGTGCCAGCAGAACAGGGGGCGGTGGAAACACCATATATTTT
J gene: TRBJ2-7; D gene: TRBD1; V gene: TRBV13; clone size: NA; CDR3 protein: CASSPGTGGIYEQYF; CDR3 DNA: TGTGCCAGCAGCCCAGGGACAGGGGGTATCTACGAGCAGTACTTC
J gene: TRBJ2-5; D gene: TRBD2; V gene: TRBV4-3; clone size: NA; CDR3 protein: CASSHLAGSETQYF; CDR3 DNA: TGCGCCAGCAGCCACCTAGCGGGAAGTGAGACCCAGTACTTC
J gene: TRBJ2-2; D gene: NA; V gene: TRBV4-1; clone size: few; CDR3 protein: CASSQILAPHEELFF; CDR3 DNA: TGCGCCAGCAGCCAGATCTTAGCCCCCCACGAGGAGCTGTTTTTT
J gene: TRBJ1-4; D gene: NA; V gene: TRBV12-3/TRBV12-4; clone size: NA; CDR3 protein: CASTPSSNEKLFF; CDR3 DNA: TGTGCCAGCACTCCTAGCTCTAATGAAAAACTGTTTTTT
J gene: TRBJ2-7; D gene: TRBD2; V gene: TRBV7-3; clone size: NA; CDR3 protein: CASRNYGGGDYEQYF; CDR3 DNA: TGTGCCAGCAGGAACTATGGCGGGGGGGACTACGAGCAGTACTTC
J gene: TRBJ2-1; D gene: TRBD2; V gene: TRBV30; clone size: NA; CDR3 protein: CAWSVRTSGTRDEQFF; CDR3 DNA: TGTGCCTGGAGTGTAAGAACTAGCGGGACCAGGGATGAGCAGTTCTTC
J gene: TRBJ2-7; D gene: TRBD1; V gene: TRBV29-1; clone size: few; CDR3 protein: CSVGGQGDFYEQYF; CDR3 DNA: TGCAGCGTTGGTGGACAGGGAGATTTCTACGAGCAGTACTTC
J gene: TRBJ2-1; D gene: TRBD2; V gene: TRBV27; clone size: NA; CDR3 protein: CASTGIAGGQFGEQFF; CDR3 DNA: TGTGCCAGCACGGGTATAGCGGGAGGGCAGTTCGGTGAGCAGTTCTTC
J gene: TRBJ1-5; D gene: TRBD1; V gene: TRBV30; clone size: once; CDR3 protein: CAWRRQGRNQPQHF; CDR3 DNA: TGTGCCTGGAGAAGACAGGGGCGCAATCAGCCCCAGCATTTT
J gene: TRBJ1-6; D gene: NA; V gene: TRBV6-5; clone size: NA; CDR3 protein: CASRKNRVRNSPLHF; CDR3 DNA: TGTGCCAGCAGAAAGAACAGGGTTAGGAATTCACCCCTCCACTTT